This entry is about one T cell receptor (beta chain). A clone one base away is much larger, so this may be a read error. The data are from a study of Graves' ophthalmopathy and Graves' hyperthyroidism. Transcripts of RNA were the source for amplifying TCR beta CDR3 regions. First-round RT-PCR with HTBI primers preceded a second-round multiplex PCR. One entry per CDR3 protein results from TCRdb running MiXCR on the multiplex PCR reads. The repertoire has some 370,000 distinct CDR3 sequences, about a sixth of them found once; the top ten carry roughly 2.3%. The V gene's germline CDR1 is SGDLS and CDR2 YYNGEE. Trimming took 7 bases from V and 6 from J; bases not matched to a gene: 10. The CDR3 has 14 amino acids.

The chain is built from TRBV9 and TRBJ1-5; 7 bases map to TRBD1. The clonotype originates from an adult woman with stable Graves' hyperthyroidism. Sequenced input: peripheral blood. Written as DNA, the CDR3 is TGTGCCAGCGGCGATACAGGGGCGGGTCAGCCCCAGCATTTT. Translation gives CASGDTGAGQPQHF.